The 25 T cell receptor beta chains presented below share a single source sample, sequenced in a study of blood T cell repertoires in COVID-19. Profiled with immunoSEQ multiplex PCR; TCRdb holds only in-frame clones, not every one. This table holds 120,000 to 150,000 clones, around four fifths found once. The sequenced sample was peripheral blood. Receptor source: a woman aged 40 to 50 with active or convalescent COVID-19.

This clone was counted a single time. CDR3: CASSWGGRMGTYEQYF. The CDR3 nucleotides read TGTGCCAGCAGCTGGGGAGGAAGGATGGGAACCTACGAGCAGTACTTC. The chain combines TRBV5-4 with TRBJ2-7; D is perhaps TRBD2 (6 bases). The CDR3 totals 16 residues. CDR1 and CDR2 from the germline V gene are SGHNT and YYREEE (reference sequence). Trimming left V 3 bases short and J 2 bases short, with 18 bases between.

The V call is TRBV7-2, the J call TRBJ2-7; D is unresolved. CDR1 and CDR2 (germline): SGHTA, FQGNSA. This CDR3 is built from 13 residues. V gave up 6 bases and J gave up 0 bases, with 9 bases separating them. The CDR3 here is CASSPAPSYEQYF. The DNA of the CDR3 is TGTGCCAGCAGTCCAGCGCCCTCCTACGAGCAGTACTTC.

V is TRBV4-3 and J is TRBJ2-7, with TRBD1 matching over 11 bases. The CDR3 is 15 amino acids. V was pared by 4 bases and J by 2 bases, with 4 bases of the junction left unmatched. In germline, CDR1 is LGHNA, CDR2 YSLEER. The CDR3 protein is CASSPGQGGTYEQYF. CDR3 nucleotides: TGCGCCAGCAGCCCGGGACAGGGGGGAACCTACGAGCAGTACTTC.

This clone was counted a few times. The chain couples TRBV2 to TRBJ2-1; D is perhaps TRBD1 (6 bases). The CDR3 contains 15 residues. Germline CDR1 and CDR2: SNHLY and FYNNEI. Trimming stripped 2 bases from V and 8 bases from J, with 16 bases between. The CDR3 DNA sequence: TGTGCCAGCAGTGAACAACAGGGCCCTAGGGATGAGCAGTTCTTC. Protein: CASSEQQGPRDEQFF.

The V call is TRBV5-1, the J call TRBJ1-5; maybe TRBD1 (6 bases). The length of the CDR3 is 17 residues. Trimming removed 0 bases at V and 2 bases at J, with 15 bases between. Germline lookup yields CDR1 SGHRS and CDR2 YFSETQ. The DNA for the CDR3 is TGCGCCAGCAGCTTGGTGGGCAGGGGAGCCCGCAATCAGCCCCAGCATTTT. Amino acid sequence: CASSLVGRGARNQPQHF.

The chain has TRBV9 and TRBJ1-6; D is ambiguous. The CDR3 extends over 17 amino acids. The V gene lost 2 bases and the J gene lost 0 bases, with 12 bases spanning the gap. Germline V CDR1 and CDR2: SGDLS, YYNGEE. The CDR3 spells CASSVFWGASYNSPLHF. DNA for the CDR3: TGTGCCAGCAGCGTTTTTTGGGGAGCCTCCTATAATTCACCCCTCCACTTT.

The genes are TRBV28 and TRBJ1-2; D call uncertain. From germline, CDR1 is MDHEN and CDR2 SYDVKM. The CDR3 contains 14 residues. The V end lost 2 bases, the J end lost 6 bases, and 13 bases lay between the germline ends. CDR3: CASSLRLGGHGYTF. The CDR3 DNA reads as TGTGCCAGCAGTTTAAGGCTGGGAGGGCATGGCTACACCTTC.

The J gene is TRBJ2-7, the V gene TRBV28; D is uncertain. CDR1 and CDR2 from the germline V gene are MDHEN and SYDVKM. This CDR3 has 14 amino acids. Deletions cut 4 bases from V and 2 bases from J, with 12 bases between. The CDR3 DNA follows: TGTGCCAGCAGTTCGACACCTACCACCTACGAGCAGTACTTC. Translated, it gives CASSSTPTTYEQYF.

This chain joins TRBV7-9 and TRBJ1-4; the D is unclear. The ends were cut back, 3 bases at V and 8 bases at J, with 13 bases in the middle. This CDR3 spans 14 amino acids. Germline CDR1 and CDR2: SEHNR and FQNEAQ (reference sequence). CDR3 loop: CASSFYGSGEKLFF. The CDR3 bases are TGTGCCAGCAGCTTTTACGGCAGCGGGGAAAAACTGTTTTTT.

V gene TRBV1 combines with J gene TRBJ2-3; the DNA was not compared with TRBD2, the D call given in the table. TRBV1 is listed as a pseudogene. The CDR3 totals 15 residues. This CDR3 is CTSSQDSGVSDTQYF. The CDR3 region has the DNA TGCACCAGCAGCCAAGATTCGGGGGTGTCAGATACGCAGTATTTT.

The chain joins TRBV4-1 to TRBJ1-4, with 11 bases aligning to TRBD1. Germline loops: CDR1 MGHRA, CDR2 YSYEKL. J was trimmed by 7 bases and V by 3 bases; bases with no gene match: 4. There are 15 residues in the CDR3. CDR3 sequence (DNA): TGCGCCAGCAGCCATCCCGGGACAGGGGGTGAAAAACTGTTTTTT. It codes for CASSHPGTGGEKLFF.

This rearrangement joins TRBV24-1 to TRBJ2-3; tentative D call: TRBD2 (6 bases). From germline, CDR1 is KGHDR and CDR2 SFDVKD. The CDR3 consists of 16 residues. Trimming pared 6 bases from V and 1 base from J, leaving 16 bases between. The CDR3 DNA reads as TGTGCCACCAGTTGGAGGGGAGAGGGAGGCACAGATACGCAGTATTTT. This codes for CATSWRGEGGTDTQYF.

V is TRBV14 and J is TRBJ1-6; D gene uncertain. Trimming left V 4 bases short and J 9 bases short, with 10 bases between. Looked up from germline, CDR1 is SGHDN and CDR2 is FVKESK. The CDR3 length is 13 residues. CDR3 residues: CASSRQGGSPLHF. The CDR3 coding sequence is TGTGCCAGCAGCCGACAAGGAGGTTCACCCCTCCACTTT. Complete variable domain (other parts from reference TRBV14 and TRBJ1-6): EAGVTQFPSHSVIEKGQTVTLRCDPISGHDNLYWYRRVMGKEIKFLLHFVKESKQDESGMPNNRFLAERTGGTYSTLKVQPAELEDSGVYFCASSRQGGSPLHFGNGTRLTVT.

The genes are TRBV28 and TRBJ1-2; D remains unclear. The CDR3 spans 11 residues. Germline values: CDR1 MDHEN, CDR2 SYDVKM. V lost 1 base and J 14 bases, leaving 11 bases between the germline ends. The CDR3 DNA reads as TGTGCCAGCAGTTTATCCGGGTGGAGGACCTTC. It specifies CASSLSGWRTF.

This chain uses TRBV24-1 with TRBJ1-2; perhaps TRBD1 as D (6 bases). V was trimmed by 5 bases and J by 8 bases, leaving 14 bases between them. Looked up from germline, CDR1 is KGHDR and CDR2 is SFDVKD. The CDR3 consists of 13 residues. In DNA, the CDR3 is TGTGCCACCAGTGGCCAGGGGAAATGGGGCTACACCTTC. Translating it yields CATSGQGKWGYTF.

The chain is built from TRBV6-5 and TRBJ1-1, with D hard to call. The germline gives CDR1 MNHEY, CDR2 SVGAGI. Between the trimmed V and J ends, which lost 5 bases and 3 bases, there was a span of 10 bases. The CDR3 runs 13 residues. CDR3 residues: CASSPREDTEAFF. The DNA of the CDR3 is TGTGCCAGCAGTCCACGGGAGGACACTGAAGCTTTCTTT.

The chain combines TRBV7-8 with TRBJ2-7, with a weak D call TRBD2 (6 bases). Trimming took 4 bases from V and 9 from J, leaving 10 bases between them. Per germline, CDR1 SGHVS and CDR2 FQNEAQ. The CDR3 length is 11 residues. CDR3 sequence (DNA): TGTGCCAGCAGCTCCCGACTAGGGCAGTACTTC. Translated, it gives CASSSRLGQYF.

The chain joins TRBV12-3 or TRBV12-4 to TRBJ1-4; TRBD1 matches 9 bases. The CDR3 sequence is 13 residues long. Losses at the gene ends were 3 bases for V and 9 bases for J; bases not matched to a gene: 2. CDR3 loop: CASSLGQGQKLFF. The CDR3 DNA follows: TGTGCCAGCAGTTTGGGACAGGGCCAAAAACTGTTTTTT.

The genes are TRBV9 and TRBJ1-6; maybe TRBD1 (6 bases). This CDR3 comprises 16 residues. Germline-derived CDR1 and CDR2 are SGDLS and YYNGEE. V was clipped by 2 bases and J by 10 bases, with 19 bases between them. As DNA, the CDR3 is TGTGCCAGCAGCGTTTCCTTGGGTGGACAGAGATCACCCCTCCACTTT. It translates to CASSVSLGGQRSPLHF.

This sequence joins TRBV19 and TRBJ1-6; no reliable D call. Germline CDR1 and CDR2: LNHDA and SQIVND (reference sequence). Trimming cost V 7 bases and J 8 bases, with 15 bases left between them. The CDR3 spans 14 residues. The CDR3 DNA follows: TGTGCCAGTACCCTTATCTTCGGGGATTCACCCCTCCACTTT. Translation gives CASTLIFGDSPLHF.

The chain couples TRBV18 to TRBJ1-2; 7 positions agree with TRBD1. Germline CDR1 reads KGHSH; CDR2 reads LQKENI. The CDR3 covers 16 residues. Trimming at V came to 3 bases and at J to 7 bases, leaving 14 bases not matched to a gene. The CDR3 coding sequence is TGTGCCAGCTCACCGAGGACAGGCCTTGAGGGTGGTGGCTACACCTTC. Protein product: CASSPRTGLEGGGYTF.

The chain couples TRBV28 to TRBJ1-1; D ambiguous. V gave up 8 bases and J gave up 4 bases, with 8 bases separating them. The CDR3 spans 11 residues. CDR1 and CDR2 (germline): MDHEN, SYDVKM. The CDR3 here is CASPAGTEAFF. In DNA form, the CDR3 reads TGTGCCAGCCCGGCGGGCACTGAAGCTTTCTTT. Full variable domain (remainder filled in from reference TRBV28 and TRBJ1-1): DVKVTQSSRYLVKRTGEKVFLECVQDMDHENMFWYRQDPGLGLRLIYFSYDVKMKEKGDIPEGYSVSREKKERFSLILESASTNQTSMYLCASPAGTEAFFGQGTRLTVV.

This chain connects TRBV5-1 to TRBJ1-2; D is unclear. The CDR3 extends over 14 amino acids. V dropped 4 bases and J dropped 4 bases, with 14 bases sitting between them. Germline V gives CDR1 SGHRS, CDR2 YFSETQ. Here the CDR3 reads CASSQPPGIYGYTF. For the CDR3, the DNA is TGCGCCAGCAGCCAGCCGCCGGGGATCTATGGCTACACCTTC.

The CDR3 protein is CASSWDRNYGYTF. CDR3 nucleotide sequence: TGTGCCAGCAGTTGGGACAGGAACTATGGCTACACCTTC. The chain is built from TRBV6-5 and TRBJ1-2, with 8 bases matching TRBD1. The V gene end was trimmed by 4 bases and the J gene end by 2 bases; junction bases not matched to a gene: 0. The CDR3 is 13 residues long. The germline V gene encodes CDR1 MNHEY and CDR2 SVGAGI.

The chain carries TRBV7-2 and TRBJ1-5; the match to TRBD1 covers 8 bases. The CDR3 is 15 residues long. V gave up 7 bases and J gave up 0 bases; unmatched junction bases: 5. From germline, CDR1 is SGHTA and CDR2 FQGNSA. CDR3 in amino acids: CASMDRDFSNQPQHF. DNA for the CDR3: TGTGCCAGCATGGACAGGGATTTTAGCAATCAGCCCCAGCATTTT.